What follows are 8 T cell receptor beta chains derived from one specimen sequenced in a study of T cells after yellow fever vaccination. MiXCR, run by TCRdb on the 5' RACE reads, gives a single entry per CDR3 protein. The table records hundreds of thousands of distinct CDR3 sequences, under 15% of them present only once. The starting material was CD4+ T cells sorted from PBMCs, obtained 15 days after the yellow fever booster vaccination. These receptors originate from a man in his late teens or twenties who received the YFV17D yellow fever vaccine.

The rearrangement uses TRBV5-1 and TRBJ1-2; 8 bases line up with TRBD1. The V gene's germline CDR1 is SGHRS and CDR2 YFSETQ. V lost 0 bases, J lost 7 bases, and 8 bases stayed unmatched. The CDR3 contains 15 residues. Here the CDR3 DNA reads TGCGCCAGCAGCTTGGCGGCAGGGGGCGAAGGTGGCTACACCTTC. Its translation: CASSLAAGGEGGYTF.

The chain recombines TRBV20-1 with TRBJ1-3, with 7 nucleotides matching TRBD1. There are 14 residues in the CDR3. V was clipped by 6 bases and J by 0 bases; unmatched bases: 5. In germline, CDR1 is DFQATT, CDR2 SNEGSKA (reference sequence). The CDR3 here is CSARTGSSGNTIYF. The CDR3 bases are TGCAGTGCGAGGACAGGCAGCTCTGGAAACACCATATATTTT.

Many counts were recorded for this clonotype. J is TRBJ2-7 and V is TRBV7-3; D may be TRBD1 or TRBD2 (6 bases each). Per germline, CDR1 SGHTA and CDR2 FQGTGA. V shed 3 bases and J shed 2 bases, with 14 bases lying between them. The CDR3 runs 15 residues. In DNA form, the CDR3 reads TGTGCCAGCAGCTTGCGAGGGGGGCTGACCTACGAGCAGTACGTC. Residues: CASSLRGGLTYEQYV.

This clonotype was picked up a small number of times. The chain employs TRBV7-9 and TRBJ1-1; D ambiguous. The CDR3 runs 15 residues. Germline V lookup: CDR1 SEHNR, CDR2 FQNEAQ (reference sequence). Trimming stripped 3 bases from V and 6 bases from J, with 17 bases between. DNA of the CDR3: TGTGCCAGCAGCTTCTTTGCTGAGTTAGGTTCTGAAGCTTTCTTT. Its translation: CASSFFAELGSEAFF.

This rearrangement joins TRBV29-1 to TRBJ2-2, with 8 bases matching TRBD1. The V segment lost 6 bases and the J segment 0 bases; nucleotides outside the gene matches: 3. CDR1 is SQVTM and CDR2 is ANQGSEA in the germline V gene. This CDR3 has 14 amino acids. In DNA, the CDR3 is TGCAGCGTGACAGGGGAGACGAACACCGGGGAGCTGTTTTTT. This translates into CSVTGETNTGELFF.

In this sample, this clonotype turned up a few times. J is TRBJ1-1 and V is TRBV6-2 or TRBV6-3; TRBD1 aligns across 8 bases. J lost 7 bases, V lost 1 base, and 8 bases had no gene match. The CDR3 totals 15 residues. CDR1 and CDR2 (germline): MNHEY, SVGEGT. The CDR3 DNA is TGTGCCAGCAGTTACTTGACGACAGGGGAAGGTGAAGCTTTCTTT. Protein: CASSYLTTGEGEAFF.

This chain uses TRBV2 with TRBJ1-3; the D gene is possibly TRBD1 (5 bases). CDR1 is SNHLY, CDR2 FYNNEI, per germline. The CDR3 has 15 amino acids. V lost 3 bases, J lost 0 bases, and 9 bases lay in between. The DNA for the CDR3 is TGTGCCAGCAGTGAGCGCAGGGCCTCTGGAAACACCATATATTTT. Translating gives CASSERRASGNTIYF. The full variable domain, completed using reference TRBV2 and TRBJ1-3, is EPEVTQTPSHQVTQMGQEVILRCVPISNHLYFYWYRQILGQKVEFLVSFYNNEISEKSEIFDDQFSVERPDGSNFTLKIRSTKLEDSAMYFCASSERRASGNTIYFGEGSWLTVV.

This clonotype turned up a few times. This chain uses TRBV7-2 with TRBJ1-2, with TRBD1 matching over 8 bases. Germline loops: CDR1 SGHTA, CDR2 FQGNSA. There are 15 residues in the CDR3. Unmatched junction bases numbered 10, after V lost 2 bases and J lost 8 bases. The CDR3 here is CASSLSHQGAVGYTF. The CDR3 coding sequence is TGTGCCAGCAGCTTATCCCACCAGGGGGCTGTAGGCTACACCTTC.